This T cell receptor (beta chain) came from a study of shared clonotypes between healthy human individuals. General study points: Rarefaction demonstrated incomplete sorted-subset sequencing despite large depth.

There were no recent acute infections or vaccinations among the donors, who were healthy HIV-negative adults. Some clones are missing from TCRdb's copy, which holds only in-frame ones; the method was immunoSEQ multiplex PCR. The sample consists of about 2.4 million clones, 93% of them appearing once. Details on this clone: Its antigen is not identified.

CDR1 is SEHNR and CDR2 is FQNEAQ in the germline V gene (reference sequence). The germline V and J ends were trimmed by 8 bases and 11 bases, with 24 bases remaining between them. The CDR3 is made up of 14 amino acids. The V call is TRBV7-9, the J call TRBJ1-2, with D possibly TRBD1 on 5 matching bases. This sequence was found in a man aged 18 to 30 in good health. Some clones in this sample may be carry-over from other donors' samples. Sequences were obtained from naive CD4+ T cells from PBMCs. Subset noted: CD45RA+ positively selected. CDR3 in amino acids: CASAYSSNYGGYTF. CDR3 DNA: TGTGCCAGCGCTTACAGCTCTAACTATGGGGGATACACCTTC.